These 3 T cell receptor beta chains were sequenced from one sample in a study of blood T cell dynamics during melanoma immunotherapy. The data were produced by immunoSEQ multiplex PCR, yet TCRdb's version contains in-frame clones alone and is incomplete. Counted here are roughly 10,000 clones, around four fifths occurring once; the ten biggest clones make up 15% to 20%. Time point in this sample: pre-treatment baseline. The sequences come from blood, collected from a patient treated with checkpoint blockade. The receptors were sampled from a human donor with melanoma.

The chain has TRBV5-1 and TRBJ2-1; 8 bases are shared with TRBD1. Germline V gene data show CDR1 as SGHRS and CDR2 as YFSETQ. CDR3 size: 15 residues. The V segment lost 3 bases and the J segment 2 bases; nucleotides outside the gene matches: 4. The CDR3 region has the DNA TGCGCCAGCAGCTCACCGGGACAGGCCTACAATGAGCAGTTCTTC. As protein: CASSSPGQAYNEQFF.

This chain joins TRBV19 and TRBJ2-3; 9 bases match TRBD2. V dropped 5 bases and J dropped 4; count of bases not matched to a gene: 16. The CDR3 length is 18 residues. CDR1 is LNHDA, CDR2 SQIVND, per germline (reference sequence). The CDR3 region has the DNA TGTGCCAGTAGTTCGGAAGTGGTCGGACTAGCGTCTCCAGATACGCAGTATTTT. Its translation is CASSSEVVGLASPDTQYF. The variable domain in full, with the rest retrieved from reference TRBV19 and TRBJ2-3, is DGGITQSPKYLFRKEGQNVTLSCEQNLNHDAMYWYRQDPGQGLRLIYYSQIVNDFQKGDIAEGYSVSREKKESFPLTVTSAQKNPTAFYLCASSSEVVGLASPDTQYFGPGTRLTVL.

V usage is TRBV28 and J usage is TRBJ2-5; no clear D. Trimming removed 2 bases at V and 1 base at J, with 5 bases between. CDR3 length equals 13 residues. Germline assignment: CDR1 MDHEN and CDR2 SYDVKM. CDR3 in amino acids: CASSLTVQETQYF. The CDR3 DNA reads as TGTGCCAGCAGTTTAACAGTCCAAGAGACCCAGTACTTC.